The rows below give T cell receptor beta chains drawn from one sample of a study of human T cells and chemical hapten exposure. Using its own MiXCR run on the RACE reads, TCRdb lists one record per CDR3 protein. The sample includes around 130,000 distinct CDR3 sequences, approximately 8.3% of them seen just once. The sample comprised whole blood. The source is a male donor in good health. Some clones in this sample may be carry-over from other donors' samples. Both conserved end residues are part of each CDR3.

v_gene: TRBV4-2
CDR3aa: CASSLPGQNSPLHF

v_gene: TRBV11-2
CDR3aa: CASSTTGTLEAFF

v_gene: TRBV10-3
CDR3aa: CAISEPTGSYEQYF

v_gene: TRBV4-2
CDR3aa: CVSSQDQGQGVHEQYF

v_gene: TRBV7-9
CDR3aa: CASSFRGLEAFF

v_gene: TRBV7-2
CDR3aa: CASSLVRQGVVETQYF

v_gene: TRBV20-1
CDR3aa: CSASVAGGRGELFF

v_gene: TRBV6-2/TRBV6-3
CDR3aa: CASSRLKSGGTDTQYF

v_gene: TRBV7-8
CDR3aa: CASSQFGDRGYNEQFF

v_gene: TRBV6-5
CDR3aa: CASSYSGVTEAFF

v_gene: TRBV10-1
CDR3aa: CASSDQINTEAFF

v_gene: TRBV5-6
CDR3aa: CASSFGQGGNEKLFF

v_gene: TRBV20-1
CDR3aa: CSASLEGVLAKNIQYF

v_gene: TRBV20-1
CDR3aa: CSAPQTSATQETQYF

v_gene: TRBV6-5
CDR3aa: CASRTSDSTNEKLFF

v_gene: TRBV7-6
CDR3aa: CASSLWGARGAYTEAFF

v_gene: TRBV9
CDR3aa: CASSVGSSGSLSYEQYF

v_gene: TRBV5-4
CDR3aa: CASSTATGSLNTGELFF